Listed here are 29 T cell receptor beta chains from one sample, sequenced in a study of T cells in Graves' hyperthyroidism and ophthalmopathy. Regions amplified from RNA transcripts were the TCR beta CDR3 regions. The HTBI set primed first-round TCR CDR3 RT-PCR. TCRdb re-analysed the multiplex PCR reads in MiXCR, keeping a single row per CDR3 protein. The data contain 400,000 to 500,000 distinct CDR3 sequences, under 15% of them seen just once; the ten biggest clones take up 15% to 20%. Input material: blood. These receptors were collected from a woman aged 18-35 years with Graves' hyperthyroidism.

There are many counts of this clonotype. This CDR3 reads CASSLEGSGYTF. The CDR3 bases are TGTGCCAGCAGCTTAGAAGGTTCTGGCTACACCTTC. This rearrangement joins TRBV11-3 to TRBJ1-2; no reliable D call. Per germline, CDR1 SGHNT and CDR2 YENEEA. V was cut by 0 bases and J by 7 bases, with 6 bases left in between. The CDR3 runs to 12 residues.

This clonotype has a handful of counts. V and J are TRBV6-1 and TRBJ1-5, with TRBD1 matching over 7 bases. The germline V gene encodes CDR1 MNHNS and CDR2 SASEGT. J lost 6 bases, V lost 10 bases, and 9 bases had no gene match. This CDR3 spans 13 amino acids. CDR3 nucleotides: TGTGCCACGGTAGACAGGGTCAGTCAGCCCCAGCATTTT. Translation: CATVDRVSQPQHF.

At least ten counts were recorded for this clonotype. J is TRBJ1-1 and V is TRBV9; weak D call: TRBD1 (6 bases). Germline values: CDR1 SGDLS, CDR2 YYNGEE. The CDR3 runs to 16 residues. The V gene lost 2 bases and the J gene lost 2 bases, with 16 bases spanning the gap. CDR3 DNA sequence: TGTGCCAGCAGCGTGGGTCCGGGGGCACGTAACACTGAAGCTTTCTTT. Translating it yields CASSVGPGARNTEAFF.

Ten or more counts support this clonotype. Here the CDR3 reads CASSLEQGTDTQYF. CDR3 nucleotide sequence: TGTGCCAGCAGCTTAGAACAGGGCACAGATACGCAGTATTTT. V and J are TRBV11-2 and TRBJ2-3, with D possibly matching TRBD1 (5 bases). With 0 bases removed from V and 1 base from J, the gap between germline ends came to 5 bases. The CDR3 has 14 residues. Germline-derived CDR1 and CDR2 are SGHAT and FQNNGV.

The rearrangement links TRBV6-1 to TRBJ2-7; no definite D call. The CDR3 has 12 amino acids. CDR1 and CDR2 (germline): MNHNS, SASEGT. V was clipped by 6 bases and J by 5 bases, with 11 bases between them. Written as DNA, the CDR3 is TGTGCCAGCAGCCTCGATGGGCACGAGCAGTACTTC. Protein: CASSLDGHEQYF.

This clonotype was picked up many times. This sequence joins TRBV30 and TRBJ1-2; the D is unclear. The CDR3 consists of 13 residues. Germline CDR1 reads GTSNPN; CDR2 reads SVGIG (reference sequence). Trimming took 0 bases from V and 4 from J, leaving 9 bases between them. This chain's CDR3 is CAWSVSDFYGYTF. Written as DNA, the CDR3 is TGTGCCTGGAGTGTCTCTGATTTCTATGGCTACACCTTC.

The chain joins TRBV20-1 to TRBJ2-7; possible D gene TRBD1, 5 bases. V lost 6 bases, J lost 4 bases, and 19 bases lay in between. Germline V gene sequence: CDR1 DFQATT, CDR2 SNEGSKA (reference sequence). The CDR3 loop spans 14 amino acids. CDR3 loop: CSAAPDSLGYEQYV. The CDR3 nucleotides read TGCAGTGCCGCGCCAGACAGTCTCGGATACGAGCAGTACGTC.

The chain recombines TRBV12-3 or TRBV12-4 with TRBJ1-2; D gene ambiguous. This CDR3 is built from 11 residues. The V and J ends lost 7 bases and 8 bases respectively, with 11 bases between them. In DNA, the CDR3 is TGTGCCAGCACCTCATTGTTCGGCTACACCTTC. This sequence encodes CASTSLFGYTF.

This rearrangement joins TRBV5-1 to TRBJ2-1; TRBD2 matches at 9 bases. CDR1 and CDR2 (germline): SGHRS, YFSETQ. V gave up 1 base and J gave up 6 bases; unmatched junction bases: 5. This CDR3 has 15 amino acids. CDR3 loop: CASSLSPSGINEQFF. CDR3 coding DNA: TGCGCCAGCAGCTTGTCTCCTAGCGGGATCAATGAGCAGTTCTTC.

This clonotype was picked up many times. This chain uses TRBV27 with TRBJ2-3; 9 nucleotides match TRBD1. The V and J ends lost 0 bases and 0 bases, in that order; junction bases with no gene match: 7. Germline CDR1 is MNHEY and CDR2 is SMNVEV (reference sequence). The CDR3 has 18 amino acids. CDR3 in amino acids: CASSLSLGQGRSTDTQYF. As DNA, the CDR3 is TGTGCCAGCAGTTTATCGCTGGGACAGGGAAGGAGCACAGATACGCAGTATTTT.

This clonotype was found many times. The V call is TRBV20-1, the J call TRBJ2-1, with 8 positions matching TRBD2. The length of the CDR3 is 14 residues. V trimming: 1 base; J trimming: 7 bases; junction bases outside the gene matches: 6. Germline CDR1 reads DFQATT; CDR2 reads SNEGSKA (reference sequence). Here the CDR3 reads CSARVAGLVNEQFF. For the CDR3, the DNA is TGCAGTGCTAGAGTAGCGGGACTTGTGAATGAGCAGTTCTTC.

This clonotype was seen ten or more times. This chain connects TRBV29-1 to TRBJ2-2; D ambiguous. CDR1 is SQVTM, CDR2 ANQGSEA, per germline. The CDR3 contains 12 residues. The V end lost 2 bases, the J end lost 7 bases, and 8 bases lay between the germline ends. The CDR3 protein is CSVEPGSGELFF. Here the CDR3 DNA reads TGCAGCGTTGAACCCGGCAGCGGGGAGCTGTTTTTT.

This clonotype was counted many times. CDR3 loop: CASSLHSSYNEQFF. The CDR3 region has the DNA TGTGCCAGCAGCTTGCATAGCTCCTACAATGAGCAGTTCTTC. The chain recombines TRBV7-3 with TRBJ2-1, with D hard to call. The ends were cut back, 3 bases at V and 0 bases at J, with 6 bases in the middle. The CDR3 has 14 residues. Germline CDR1 and CDR2: SGHTA and FQGTGA.

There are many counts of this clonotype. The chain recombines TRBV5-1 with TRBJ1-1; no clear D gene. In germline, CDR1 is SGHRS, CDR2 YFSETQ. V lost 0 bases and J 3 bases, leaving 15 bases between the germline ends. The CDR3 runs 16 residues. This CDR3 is CASSLGGHSGYTEAFF. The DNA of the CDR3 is TGCGCCAGCAGCTTGGGTGGCCATTCGGGATACACTGAAGCTTTCTTT.

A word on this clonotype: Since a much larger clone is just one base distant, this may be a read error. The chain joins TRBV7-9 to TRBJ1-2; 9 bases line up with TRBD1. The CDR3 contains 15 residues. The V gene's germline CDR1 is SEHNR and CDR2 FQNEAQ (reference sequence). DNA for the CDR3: TGTGCCAGCAGCCGAGACAGGGGGGGAAACTGTGGCTACACCTTC. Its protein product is CASSRDRGGNCGYTF. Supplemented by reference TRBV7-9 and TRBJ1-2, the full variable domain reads DTGVSQNPRHKITKRGQNVTFRCDPISEHNRLYWYRQTLGQGPEFLTYFQNEAQLEKSRLLSDRFSAERPKGSFSTLEIQRTEQGDSAMYLCASSRDRGGNCGYTFGSGTRLTVV.

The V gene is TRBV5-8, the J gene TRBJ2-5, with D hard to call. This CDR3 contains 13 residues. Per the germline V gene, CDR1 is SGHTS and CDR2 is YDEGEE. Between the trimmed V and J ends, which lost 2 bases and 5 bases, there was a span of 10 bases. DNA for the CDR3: TGTGCCAGCAGCTTAATAGTGGAGGAGACCCAGTACTTC. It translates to CASSLIVEETQYF.

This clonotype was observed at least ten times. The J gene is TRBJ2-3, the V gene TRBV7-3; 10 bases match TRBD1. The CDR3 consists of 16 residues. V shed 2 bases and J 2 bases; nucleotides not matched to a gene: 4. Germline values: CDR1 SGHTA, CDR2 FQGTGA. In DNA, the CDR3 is TGTGCCAGCAGCTTACGGGACAGGGGCGTCACAGATACGCAGTATTTT. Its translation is CASSLRDRGVTDTQYF.

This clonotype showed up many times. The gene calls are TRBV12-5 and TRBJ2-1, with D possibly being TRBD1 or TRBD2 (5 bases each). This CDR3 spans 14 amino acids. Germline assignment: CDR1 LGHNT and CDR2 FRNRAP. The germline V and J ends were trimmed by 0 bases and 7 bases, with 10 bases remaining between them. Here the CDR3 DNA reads TGTGCTAGTGGTTTGGTACGGGGCTATAATGAGCAGTTCTTC. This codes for CASGLVRGYNEQFF.

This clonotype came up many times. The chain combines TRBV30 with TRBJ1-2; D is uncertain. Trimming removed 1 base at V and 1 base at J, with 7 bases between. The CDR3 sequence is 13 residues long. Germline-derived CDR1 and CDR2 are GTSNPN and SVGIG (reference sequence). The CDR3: CAWSGNFNYGYTF. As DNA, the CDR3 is TGTGCCTGGAGTGGGAATTTTAACTATGGCTACACCTTC.

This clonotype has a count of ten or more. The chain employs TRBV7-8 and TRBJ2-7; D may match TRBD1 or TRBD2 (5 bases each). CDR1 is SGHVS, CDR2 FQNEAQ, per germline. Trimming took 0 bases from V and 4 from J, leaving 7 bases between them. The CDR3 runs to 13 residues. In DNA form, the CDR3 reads TGTGCCAGCAGCTTAGCGGGACCATACGAGCAGTACGTC. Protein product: CASSLAGPYEQYV.

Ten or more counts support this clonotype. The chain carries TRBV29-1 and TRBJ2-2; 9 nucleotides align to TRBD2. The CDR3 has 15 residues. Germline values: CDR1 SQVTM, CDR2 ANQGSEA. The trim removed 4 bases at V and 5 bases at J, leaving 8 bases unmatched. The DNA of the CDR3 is TGCAGCGTTGCGGGCGGGAGGGCCTTGACCGGGGAGCTGTTTTTT. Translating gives CSVAGGRALTGELFF.

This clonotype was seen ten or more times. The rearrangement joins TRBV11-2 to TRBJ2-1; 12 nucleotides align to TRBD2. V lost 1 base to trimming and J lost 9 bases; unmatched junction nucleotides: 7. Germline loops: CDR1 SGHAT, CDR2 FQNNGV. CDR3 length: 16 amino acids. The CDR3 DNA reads TGTGCCAGCAGCTTAGGGGGTTCTAGCGGGAGGGGTGAGCAGTTCTTC. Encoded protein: CASSLGGSSGRGEQFF.

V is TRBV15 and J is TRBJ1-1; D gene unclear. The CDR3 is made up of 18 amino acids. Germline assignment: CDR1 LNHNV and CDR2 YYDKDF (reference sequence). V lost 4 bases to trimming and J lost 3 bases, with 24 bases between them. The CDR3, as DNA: TGTGCCACCAGCACCTGGCCGGCCGGACCGAGTAGGGACACTGAAGCTTTCTTT. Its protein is CATSTWPAGPSRDTEAFF.

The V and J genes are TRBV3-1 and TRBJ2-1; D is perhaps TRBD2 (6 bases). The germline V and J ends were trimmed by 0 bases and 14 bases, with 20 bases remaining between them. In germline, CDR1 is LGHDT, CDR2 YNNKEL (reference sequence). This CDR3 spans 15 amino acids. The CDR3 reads CASSQDAARAPGEFF. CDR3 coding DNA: TGTGCCAGCAGCCAAGATGCCGCGAGGGCCCCGGGGGAGTTCTTC.

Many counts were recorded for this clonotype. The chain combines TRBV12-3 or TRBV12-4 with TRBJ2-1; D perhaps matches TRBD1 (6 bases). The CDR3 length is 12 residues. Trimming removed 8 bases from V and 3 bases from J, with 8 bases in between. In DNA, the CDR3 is TGTGCCAGCCAAGGGGGCTACAATGAGCAGTTCTTC. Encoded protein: CASQGGYNEQFF.

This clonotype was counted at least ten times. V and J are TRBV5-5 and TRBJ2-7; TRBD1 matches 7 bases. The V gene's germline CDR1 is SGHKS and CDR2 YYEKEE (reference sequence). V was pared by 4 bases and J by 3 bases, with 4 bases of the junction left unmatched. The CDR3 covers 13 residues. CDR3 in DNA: TGTGCCAGCAGCATACAGGGGTTCTACGAGCAGTACGTC. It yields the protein CASSIQGFYEQYV.

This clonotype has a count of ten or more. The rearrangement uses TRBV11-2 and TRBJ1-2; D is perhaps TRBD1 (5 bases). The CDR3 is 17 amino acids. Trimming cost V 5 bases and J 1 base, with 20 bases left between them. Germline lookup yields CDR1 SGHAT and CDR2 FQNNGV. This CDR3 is CASSQSTMGTLNYGYTF. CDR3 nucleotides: TGTGCCAGCAGCCAATCGACTATGGGGACTCTTAACTATGGCTACACCTTC.

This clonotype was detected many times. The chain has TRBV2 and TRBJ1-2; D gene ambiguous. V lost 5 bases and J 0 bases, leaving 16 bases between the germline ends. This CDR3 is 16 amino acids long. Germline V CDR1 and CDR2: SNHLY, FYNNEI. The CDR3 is CASSPEPQHSNYGYTF. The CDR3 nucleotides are TGTGCCAGCAGTCCTGAGCCTCAACACTCTAACTATGGCTACACCTTC.

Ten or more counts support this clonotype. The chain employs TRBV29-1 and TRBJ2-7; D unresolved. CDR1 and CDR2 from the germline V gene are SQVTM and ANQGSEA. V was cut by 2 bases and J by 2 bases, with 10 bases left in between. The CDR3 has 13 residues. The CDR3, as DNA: TGCAGCGTTGAAAGGGCTAGTCCCTACGAGCAGTACTTC. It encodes CSVERASPYEQYF.